This T cell receptor beta chain stems from a study of beta chain features in type 1 diabetes. The whole isolated RNA underwent reverse transcription, so sequencing captured expressed TCRB transcripts. TCRdb keeps only in-frame clones here, not all; method: immunoSEQ multiplex PCR. The sample consists of tens of thousands of clones, roughly two fifths of them appearing once. CDR3 length: 13 residues. CDR1 MDHEN and CDR2 SYDVKM come from the germline V gene. Trimming took 3 bases from V and 8 from J, leaving 10 bases between them. A word on this clone: What it recognizes is unknown.

General study points: A cDNA-based sequencing approach could over-represent cells with high TCR expression. Moderate yet significant TCRB CDR3 shortening was seen in Type 1 diabetes patients in all four CD4+ subsets.

The sequenced sample was Tregs from blood. The TCR comes from a man aged 25-45 years with type 1 diabetes. The J gene is TRBJ1-4, the V gene TRBV28; D not resolved. CDR3 nucleotide sequence: TGTGCCAGCAGTTTTGGTGGGAGGGAAAAACTGTTTTTT. This sequence encodes CASSFGGREKLFF.